The rows below give T cell receptor beta chains drawn from one sample of a study of T-cell memory formation after mild COVID-19. Via MiXCR, TCRdb re-called the 5' RACE reads, giving one row per CDR3 protein. The table has 100,000 to 150,000 distinct CDR3 sequences, about 6% seen once; the top ten hold about 2.2%. The sample taken for sequencing was PBMCs or a T cell subset sorted from them (not recorded which). The receptor source for this set is an adult woman who had mild COVID-19 (a few samples of this study predate the infection). Cell type and time point are not known. Both conserved end residues are part of each CDR3. D genes are given only for firm matches. Clone size is given for some rows only: seen once, a few or many times, or a class if the clone is expanded.

V gene	CDR3 length	clone size	D gene	J gene	CDR3 protein	CDR3 DNA
TRBV18	17	NA	NA	TRBJ2-4	CASSPFLGDQGGNIQYF	TGTGCCAGCTCACCCTTCCTGGGGGATCAAGGGGGAAACATTCAGTACTTC
TRBV24-1	16	NA	NA	TRBJ2-1	CATSDPWGERDNEQFF	TGTGCCACCAGTGATCCCTGGGGGGAAAGGGACAATGAGCAGTTCTTC
TRBV5-1	13	few	NA	TRBJ2-5	CASSLELEETQYF	TGCGCCAGCAGCTTGGAATTGGAAGAGACCCAGTACTTC
TRBV29-1	10	many	NA	TRBJ2-2	CSVYTGELFF	TGCAGCGTATACACCGGGGAGCTGTTTTTT
TRBV30	13	NA	NA	TRBJ2-1	CAWSVGLANEQFF	TGTGCCTGGAGTGTAGGATTAGCGAATGAGCAGTTCTTC
TRBV7-9	15	many	NA	TRBJ1-1	CASSLRRGLNTEAFF	TGTGCCAGCAGCTTAAGGCGGGGTTTGAACACTGAAGCTTTCTTT
TRBV4-3	16	few	NA	TRBJ2-3	CASSQDLRIPTDTQYF	TGCGCCAGCAGCCAAGATTTGCGGATTCCCACAGATACGCAGTATTTT
TRBV5-1	14	many	NA	TRBJ1-1	CASSFDSLNTEAFF	TGCGCCAGCAGCTTTGACAGCCTGAACACTGAAGCTTTCTTT
TRBV7-9	14	many	TRBD1	TRBJ2-7	CASSSGQGAYEQYF	TGTGCCAGCAGCTCGGGACAGGGGGCATACGAGCAGTACTTC
TRBV7-8	15	many	NA	TRBJ1-5	CASSAARMGAQPQHF	TGTGCCAGCAGCGCAGCCCGGATGGGGGCTCAGCCCCAGCATTTT
TRBV4-3	15	few	NA	TRBJ1-2	CASSPEKTGVYGYTF	TGCGCCAGCAGCCCCGAGAAAACAGGTGTCTATGGCTACACCTTC
TRBV29-1	12	NA	TRBD1	TRBJ2-7	CSARQGDYEQYF	TGCAGCGCGAGACAGGGAGACTACGAGCAGTACTTC
TRBV5-1	15	few	NA	TRBJ2-1	CASSLDRSSYNEQFF	TGCGCCAGCAGCTTGGACAGAAGCTCCTACAATGAGCAGTTCTTC
TRBV4-2	15	many	NA	TRBJ1-2	CASSQETGGAYGYTF	TGTGCCAGCAGCCAAGAAACAGGAGGGGCCTATGGCTACACCTTC
TRBV4-1	14	many	NA	TRBJ2-7	CASSQGVASYEQYF	TGCGCCAGCAGCCAAGGTGTGGCGTCCTACGAGCAGTACTTC
TRBV6-6	13	NA	NA	TRBJ2-1	CASSYLLYNEQFF	TGTGCCAGCAGTTACCTTCTCTACAATGAGCAGTTCTTC
TRBV27	17	NA	TRBD1	TRBJ2-6	CASSLMRGLAGANVLTF	TGTGCCAGCAGTTTGATGAGGGGGCTGGCTGGGGCCAACGTCCTGACTTTC
TRBV30	21	few	TRBD2	TRBJ2-1	CAWKGLGLGSGRTTPHNEQFF	TGTGCCTGGAAGGGTTTGGGTTTGGGTAGCGGGAGGACAACACCTCACAATGAGCAGTTCTTC
TRBV27	14	many	NA	TRBJ2-7	CASRARTDYYEQYF	TGTGCCAGCAGGGCCCGGACGGACTATTACGAGCAGTACTTC
TRBV7-2	16	NA	TRBD1	TRBJ2-3	CASSLGGRGPTDTQYF	TGTGCCAGCAGCTTAGGTGGCAGGGGGCCCACAGATACGCAGTATTTT
TRBV7-9	15	many	TRBD2	TRBJ2-1	CASSFGAGAYNEQFF	TGTGCCAGCAGCTTTGGAGCGGGAGCGTATAATGAGCAGTTCTTC
TRBV20-1	16	NA	NA	TRBJ2-7	CSARVIGTRVGDEQYF	TGCAGTGCTAGGGTAATCGGGACAAGAGTTGGAGACGAGCAGTACTTC
TRBV7-6	16	many	TRBD1	TRBJ2-3	CASSFAGTGITDTQYF	TGTGCCAGCAGCTTTGCCGGGACAGGTATCACAGATACGCAGTATTTT
TRBV7-9	15	NA	TRBD1	TRBJ2-7	CASSSKGAPYYEQYF	TGTGCCAGCAGCTCGAAGGGGGCCCCCTACTACGAGCAGTACTTC
TRBV11-3	14	few	NA	TRBJ2-3	CASSLDRFVEWLDF	TGTGCCAGCAGCTTAGACAGGTTCGTCGAGTGGTTGGATTTT
TRBV6-2/TRBV6-3	17	few	TRBD2	TRBJ2-3	CASSRSGLAGNTDTQYF	TGTGCCAGCAGTCGCTCGGGACTAGCGGGCAACACAGATACGCAGTATTTT
TRBV11-3	16	few	NA	TRBJ2-5	CATSTQTGGITETQYF	TGTGCCACCTCCACCCAAACCGGGGGTATAACAGAGACCCAGTACTTC
TRBV5-1	16	NA	NA	TRBJ1-5	CASSLGFANSNQPQHF	TGCGCCAGCAGCTTGGGATTTGCTAATAGCAATCAGCCCCAGCATTTT
TRBV5-6	13	many	TRBD1	TRBJ1-1	CASSWGQFGEAFF	TGTGCCAGCAGCTGGGGACAGTTCGGTGAAGCTTTCTTT
TRBV19	14	many	NA	TRBJ1-5	CASSIELGNQPQHF	TGTGCCAGTAGTATTGAGCTGGGCAATCAGCCCCAGCATTTT
TRBV25-1	16	few	TRBD2	TRBJ2-5	CASSDGTGTRQETQYF	TGTGCCAGCAGTGATGGAACCGGGACTAGACAAGAGACCCAGTACTTC
TRBV24-1	16	few	TRBD2	TRBJ2-1	CATSDLYSGRANEQFF	TGTGCCACCAGTGATTTGTATAGCGGGAGGGCCAATGAGCAGTTCTTC
TRBV12-3/TRBV12-4	15	NA	NA	TRBJ1-1	CASSLALGLNTEAFF	TGTGCCAGCAGTTTAGCGCTGGGCCTCAACACTGAAGCTTTCTTT
TRBV19	16	many	TRBD2	TRBJ2-5	CASSTGLAGVRETQYF	TGTGCCAGTAGTACCGGACTAGCGGGAGTTAGGGAGACCCAGTACTTC
TRBV19	15	NA	TRBD1	TRBJ2-7	CASSRDRLESYEQYF	TGTGCCAGTAGTAGGGACAGACTCGAGTCCTACGAGCAGTACTTC
TRBV5-1	16	many	NA	TRBJ2-5	CASSFDPESPAETQYF	TGCGCCAGCAGCTTCGATCCAGAGTCACCGGCGGAGACCCAGTACTTC
TRBV7-9	19	many	NA	TRBJ1-2	CASSQYPEEDRTANYGYTF	TGTGCCAGCAGCCAATACCCAGAGGAGGATCGGACAGCTAACTATGGCTACACCTTC
TRBV27	16	medium-sized	TRBD2	TRBJ2-1	CASSPGTSGFYNEQFF	TGTGCCAGCAGTCCCGGGACTAGCGGGTTTTACAATGAGCAGTTCTTC
TRBV9	13	NA	NA	TRBJ1-1	CASSPGSNTEAFF	TGTGCCAGCAGCCCTGGGTCGAACACTGAAGCTTTCTTT
TRBV2	15	NA	NA	TRBJ1-4	CASSEQGATNEKLFF	TGTGCCAGCAGTGAACAGGGAGCAACTAATGAAAAACTGTTTTTT
TRBV9	13	few	NA	TRBJ1-4	CASSVAWGGPTSF	TGTGCCAGCAGCGTAGCTTGGGGGGGACCGACAAGTTTT
TRBV19	15	NA	TRBD1	TRBJ2-7	CASSRSGTGGNEQYF	TGTGCCAGTAGTCGATCCGGGACAGGGGGCAACGAGCAGTACTTC
TRBV27	18	few	TRBD2	TRBJ2-3	CASSSTAGGLGSADTQYF	TGTGCCAGCAGTTCAACAGCGGGAGGATTGGGCTCTGCAGATACGCAGTATTTT
TRBV6-5	18	few	NA	TRBJ1-4	CASSSRHLAGATNEKLFF	TGTGCCAGCAGTTCCCGACATTTGGCAGGGGCAACTAATGAAAAACTGTTTTTT
TRBV7-2	14	many	NA	TRBJ1-6	CASSFIWRESPLHF	TGTGCCAGCAGCTTTATCTGGCGCGAGTCACCCCTCCACTTT
TRBV12-3/TRBV12-4	14	few	TRBD1	TRBJ2-3	CASSSDRFTDTQYF	TGTGCCAGCAGTTCGGACAGGTTCACAGATACGCAGTATTTT
TRBV5-1	13	many	TRBD2	TRBJ2-1	CASSRDAGLAGFF	TGCGCCAGCAGCAGGGACGCCGGACTAGCTGGGTTCTTC
TRBV20-1	11	many	NA	TRBJ2-1	CSARGGDEQFF	TGCAGTGCTAGGGGTGGGGATGAGCAGTTCTTC
TRBV15	14	many	NA	TRBJ2-7	CATSRDLGLYEQYF	TGTGCCACCAGCAGAGATCTGGGTCTCTACGAGCAGTACTTC
TRBV20-1	13	few	NA	TRBJ2-2	CSASGENTGELFF	TGCAGTGCTAGCGGAGAGAACACCGGGGAGCTGTTTTTT